The rows below give T cell receptor beta chains drawn from one sample of a study of spatial heterogeneity in lung cancer. TCRdb reprocessed the 5' RACE reads with MiXCR, giving one entry per CDR3 protein. Of some 1,200 distinct CDR3 sequences listed, 25% to 30% are singletons. Sequenced material: PBMCs, taken at follow-up. The receptor source for this set is a male donor with early-stage non-small cell lung cancer. Each CDR3 is given with its conserved first and last residue. D genes are given only for firm matches. Size is stated for part of the rows, as once, few or many counts, or as a class when the clone is expanded.

TRBV20-1 | NA | few | CSAHPGFDQPQHF
TRBV7-3 | TRBD1 | medium-sized | CASSRGQNNSPLHF
TRBV3-1 | TRBD1 | NA | CASSQGTGASNQPQHF
TRBV7-6 | NA | large | CASSLALGGSAKNIQYF
TRBV6-2/TRBV6-3 | NA | many | CASSYSISSREQFF
TRBV19 | TRBD1 | few | CASSKTGASNQPQHF
TRBV5-1 | TRBD1 | large | CASSHTGDLSYEQYF
TRBV7-9 | NA | NA | CASSYPGGEQFF
TRBV20-1 | TRBD2 | many | CSAIRGGGTDTQYF
TRBV20-1 | NA | few | CSARPTGNTEAFF
TRBV7-9 | TRBD1 | medium-sized | CASSLRGLVTEAFF
TRBV7-9 | NA | medium-sized | CASSLFPSRSGDEQYF
TRBV3-1 | NA | once | CASSQNRGEQYF
TRBV15 | NA | NA | CATSRDGTSYEQYF
TRBV30 | NA | large | CAWTTLDSYEQYF
TRBV10-3 | NA | NA | CAISGGNLYNEQFF
TRBV28 | NA | medium-sized | CASGSQGEGYTF
TRBV7-9 | NA | medium-sized | CASSITGSSYEQYF
TRBV28 | TRBD1 | large | CASRDTGGSPLHF
TRBV25-1 | TRBD1 | few | CATSQDRGYTGELFF
TRBV14 | NA | NA | CASSQEYRRIQETQYF
TRBV9 | NA | NA | CASSTTGSGGEQYF
TRBV7-8 | NA | few | CASSLKASVYEWQYF
TRBV2 | NA | NA | CASSEDHWGGYTF
TRBV7-2 | TRBD2 | large | CASSSIAPPGLAGGYEQYF
TRBV18 | NA | NA | CASSPGGSEQYF
TRBV7-2 | NA | few | CASSSYGGATVYNEQFF
TRBV7-2 | TRBD1 | large | CASSFSTTGRTGLHRTDTQYF
TRBV4-1 | NA | few | CASSQEGRGWTEAFF
TRBV6-5 | NA | NA | CASGKEGRGNTIYF
TRBV27 | TRBD1 | large | CASSLRDRDNEQYF
TRBV13 | TRBD2 | many | CASSAEGLVVQDNEQFF
TRBV3-1 | NA | medium-sized | CASSQDAGRGQPQHF
TRBV5-1 | TRBD1 | NA | CASSGGTGGPYNEQFF
TRBV7-8 | TRBD2 | medium-sized | CASSFRLAGADTQYF
TRBV2 | NA | medium-sized | CASRGLTGNYGYTF
TRBV6-4 | TRBD2 | once | CASSDSSGGNEQFF
TRBV18 | NA | NA | CASSPQGRDEQFF
TRBV7-2 | NA | few | CASSPSEGTQYF
TRBV2 | TRBD2 | NA | CASNRVSGGRADTQYF
TRBV5-1 | TRBD2 | NA | CASSSGTSGIPGDLFF
TRBV12-3/TRBV12-4 | NA | large | CASSLWAGPYEQYF
TRBV12-3/TRBV12-4 | TRBD2 | NA | CASSLRRPGLAGGLLNEQFF
TRBV27 | NA | large | CASSLPLDQPQHF
TRBV4-1 | NA | medium-sized | CASSLRASNEQFF
TRBV30 | NA | large | CAWGKQGGGANVLTF
TRBV19 | TRBD1 | large | CASSIDIRTGFYNEQFF
TRBV4-2 | NA | few | CASSQDWQADSPLHF
TRBV2 | NA | medium-sized | CASSEATEQETQYF